The 31 T cell receptor beta chains in this list originate from one sample, sequenced in a study of T cells in Graves' hyperthyroidism and ophthalmopathy (dated by TCRdb to about 2019). Library preparation used multiplex PCR. The listed sequencing device is Illumina HiSeq 2000. The TCR beta CDR3 regions were amplified from the RNA transcripts. The TCR CDR3 was subjected to a first round of RT-PCR using the HTBI primer set and the Qiagen OneStep RT-PCR kit. TCRdb reran the public reads through fastp at Q25 and MiXCR, keeping productive beta chains. Rows are unified per CDR3 protein, each entry keeping the most common DNA and genes. The sample profile shows about 640,000 distinct CDR3 sequences; less than 25% of them were found once. The ten biggest clones cover around a third of the sample. Material for sequencing was blood. These receptors all come from a man aged 25-45 years with Graves' ophthalmopathy.

This rearrangement joins TRBV7-2 to TRBJ2-3, with 9 bases fitting TRBD2. V dropped 4 bases and J dropped 3; count of bases not matched to a gene: 11. The V gene's germline CDR1 is SGHTA and CDR2 FQGNSA. The CDR3 consists of 17 residues. CDR3 residues: CASSSGLATSPTDTQYF. CDR3 DNA: TGTGCCAGCAGCTCGGGACTAGCCACAAGTCCAACAGATACGCAGTATTTT.

This chain uses TRBV13 with TRBJ2-5, with D possibly being TRBD2 (5 bases). Trimming pared 2 bases from V and 4 bases from J, leaving 14 bases between. CDR1 and CDR2 from the germline V gene are PRHDT and FYEKMQ (reference sequence). The CDR3 runs 15 residues. CDR3 nucleotides: TGTGCCAGCAGCTTACTCGTCCGGGGAAGAGAGACCCAGTACTTC. Translating it yields CASSLLVRGRETQYF.

This clonotype was observed many times. The chain is built from TRBV28 and TRBJ2-5; D is perhaps TRBD2 (7 bases). This CDR3 is built from 14 residues. Deletions cut 5 bases from V and 2 bases from J, with 12 bases between. Looked up from germline, CDR1 is MDHEN and CDR2 is SYDVKM. CDR3 bases: TGTGCCAGCAGTCGAAGGGGGGGTCAAGAGACCCAGTACTTC. Translating gives CASSRRGGQETQYF. The full variable domain, completed using reference TRBV28 and TRBJ2-5, is DVKVTQSSRYLVKRTGEKVFLECVQDMDHENMFWYRQDPGLGLRLIYFSYDVKMKEKGDIPEGYSVSREKKERFSLILESASTNQTSMYLCASSRRGGQETQYFGPGTRLLVL.

This clonotype was seen a handful of times. The gene calls are TRBV12-3 or TRBV12-4 and TRBJ2-5, with D hard to call. The CDR3 extends over 13 amino acids. Trimming removed 6 bases from V and 3 bases from J, with 11 bases in between. CDR3 bases: TGTGCCAGCAGCTCGCCTTTAAAAGAGACCCAGTACTTC. Translated, it gives CASSSPLKETQYF.

The chain employs TRBV12-3 or TRBV12-4 and TRBJ1-2; 7 bases are shared with TRBD1. This CDR3 region has 14 residues. The ends lost 7 bases at V and 2 bases at J; junction bases unmatched: 7. CDR3 protein: CASKRTGLNYGYTF. CDR3 in DNA: TGTGCCAGCAAGAGGACAGGTCTGAACTATGGCTACACCTTC.

At least ten counts were recorded for this clonotype. The V gene is TRBV6-2 or TRBV6-3, the J gene TRBJ2-5; D is unclear. V was trimmed by 2 bases and J by 3 bases, leaving 13 bases between them. The germline V gene has CDR1 MNHEY and CDR2 SVGEGT. The CDR3 is made up of 15 amino acids. Written as DNA, the CDR3 is TGTGCCAGCAGTTACATGGGATACTTCAAAGAGACCCAGTACTTC. It specifies CASSYMGYFKETQYF.

The sample holds a few counts of this clonotype. The V call is TRBV5-5, the J call TRBJ1-1; no definite D call. The CDR3 contains 15 residues. CDR1 is SGHKS, CDR2 YYEKEE, per germline (reference sequence). The V and J ends lost 0 bases and 5 bases respectively, with 14 bases between them. The CDR3 loop reads CASSLETSRGTEAFF. CDR3 nucleotide sequence: TGTGCCAGCAGCTTGGAGACATCTCGGGGAACTGAAGCTTTCTTT.

The V call is TRBV7-3, the J call TRBJ2-5; tentative D call: TRBD1 (6 bases). This CDR3 has 15 residues. CDR1 SGHTA and CDR2 FQGTGA come from the germline V gene. Trimming removed 2 bases at V and 2 bases at J, with 12 bases between. The CDR3 here is CASSLFGGPQETQYF. CDR3 sequence (DNA): TGTGCCAGCAGCTTATTTGGGGGCCCGCAAGAGACCCAGTACTTC.

This clonotype was detected many times. The chain is built from TRBV6-1 and TRBJ2-1, with a tentative D call TRBD1 (6 bases). This CDR3 has 16 amino acids. Germline V gene lookup returns CDR1 MNHNS and CDR2 SASEGT. The V end was cut by 5 bases, the J end by 0 bases, with 14 bases between. CDR3 residues: CASSTRQVSSYNEQFF. In DNA form, the CDR3 reads TGTGCCAGCAGTACCCGACAGGTTAGCTCCTACAATGAGCAGTTCTTC.

This clonotype was recorded at least ten times. Its ends do not fully match the called genes, so a read error is possible. The gene calls are TRBV12-3 or TRBV12-4 and TRBJ2-5, with 10 bases lining up with TRBD2. The CDR3 is 15 residues long. The CDR3 loop reads CASSLAGAGQETQYF. In DNA, the CDR3 is TGTGCCAGCAGTCTAGCGGGAGCGGGCCAAGAGACCCAGTACTTC.

This clonotype was counted at least ten times. The chain recombines TRBV3-1 with TRBJ2-1; a possible D gene is TRBD1 (5 bases). The V gene's germline CDR1 is LGHDT and CDR2 YNNKEL (reference sequence). V gave up 8 bases and J gave up 5 bases, with 10 bases separating them. The CDR3 consists of 12 residues. CDR3 protein: CASLGVNNEQFF. CDR3 in DNA: TGTGCCAGCCTAGGGGTAAACAATGAGCAGTTCTTC.

The chain couples TRBV6-1 to TRBJ2-3, with 8 positions matching TRBD2. The V and J ends lost 0 bases and 6 bases, in that order; junction bases with no gene match: 14. The CDR3 runs to 18 residues. Germline CDR1 MNHNS, CDR2 SASEGT. CDR3 in amino acids: CASSEAGGTSNIRDTQYF. The CDR3 bases are TGTGCCAGCAGTGAAGCGGGCGGGACTAGTAATATTAGGGATACGCAGTATTTT.

This sequence joins TRBV4-1 and TRBJ2-5; 9 positions agree with TRBD2. The ends lost 0 bases at V and 4 bases at J; junction bases unmatched: 3. There are 15 residues in the CDR3. Germline CDR1 MGHRA, CDR2 YSYEKL. The DNA of the CDR3 is TGCGCCAGCAGCCAAGATAGCGGGGGTGGAGAGACCCAGTACTTC. The encoded protein is CASSQDSGGGETQYF.

The rearrangement links TRBV6-6 to TRBJ1-5; D remains unclear. Germline CDR1 reads MNHNY; CDR2 reads SVGAGI (reference sequence). V shed 0 bases and J shed 0 bases, with 6 bases lying between them. The CDR3 covers 15 residues. DNA of the CDR3: TGTGCCAGCAGTTACTCCCTTGATAGCAATCAGCCCCAGCATTTT. Translated: CASSYSLDSNQPQHF.

This clonotype has more than one count but fewer than ten. The gene calls are TRBV7-9 and TRBJ2-7; TRBD1 or TRBD2 may be the D gene (6 bases each). Germline values: CDR1 SEHNR, CDR2 FQNEAQ (reference sequence). The CDR3 runs to 16 residues. The V gene lost 1 base and the J gene lost 0 bases, with 13 bases spanning the gap. In DNA, the CDR3 is TGTGCCAGCAGCTTAGTCCCGGGGGCTACCTCCTACGAGCAGTACTTC. Translated: CASSLVPGATSYEQYF.

Only a few counts were recorded for this clonotype. CDR3 coding DNA: TGTGCCAGCAGTTTCGCAGCCGGGACAGGGGCGGAAGAGACCCAGTACTTC. Protein product: CASSFAAGTGAEETQYF. V and J are TRBV27 and TRBJ2-5; 10 bases map to TRBD1. The CDR3 has 17 residues. Per the germline V gene, CDR1 is MNHEY and CDR2 is SMNVEV (reference sequence). The J segment lost 3 bases and the V segment lost 3 bases, leaving 10 bases of the junction unmatched.

The rearrangement joins TRBV6-1 to TRBJ2-2, with D possibly TRBD1 on 7 matching bases. This CDR3 is 15 amino acids long. V lost 7 bases, J lost 9 bases, and 21 bases lay in between. CDR1 and CDR2 from the germline V gene are MNHNS and SASEGT. The CDR3 DNA reads as TGTGCCAGCAACCAACACAGGGGAGGTCCTCGGGAGCTGTTTTTT. It is translated as CASNQHRGGPRELFF.

Here the CDR3 reads CSARGPFLGSVEKLFF. Written as DNA, the CDR3 is TGCAGTGCTAGAGGGCCTTTTCTCGGGAGTGTTGAAAAACTGTTTTTT. The chain is built from TRBV20-1 and TRBJ1-4; D is unresolved. The germline V gene encodes CDR1 DFQATT and CDR2 SNEGSKA (reference sequence). There are 16 residues in the CDR3. Trimming shortened V by 1 base and J by 7 bases, and 19 bases separated the two germline ends.

This clonotype was observed many times. V is TRBV5-5 and J is TRBJ2-3; D ambiguous. The CDR3 is 14 residues long. Germline values: CDR1 SGHKS, CDR2 YYEKEE (reference sequence). Trimming took 1 base from V and 9 from J, leaving 15 bases between them. The CDR3, as DNA: TGTGCCAGCAGCTTGAGGATGCAGTCGCAGACGCAGTATTTT. Its translation is CASSLRMQSQTQYF.

CDR3 coding DNA: TGTGCCAGCACGACAGTCAGAAACACCATATATTTT. Its protein product is CASTTVRNTIYF. The gene calls are TRBV7-3 and TRBJ1-3; perhaps TRBD1 as D (5 bases). The V end was cut by 7 bases, the J end by 5 bases, with 9 bases between. Germline-derived CDR1 and CDR2 are SGHTA and FQGTGA. CDR3 length: 12 residues.

At least ten counts were recorded for this clonotype. This chain uses TRBV12-3 or TRBV12-4 with TRBJ1-1; D is possibly TRBD1 (5 bases). This CDR3 has 13 amino acids. V lost 3 bases to trimming and J lost 5 bases, with 10 bases between them. The DNA for the CDR3 is TGTGCCAGCAGTTTCGTTGGGGGGACTGAAGCTTTCTTT. Its protein product is CASSFVGGTEAFF.

This chain uses TRBV4-2 with TRBJ1-1, with a tentative D call TRBD1 (6 bases). The V and J ends lost 1 base and 2 bases respectively, with 11 bases between them. The CDR3 spans 15 residues. The germline V gene encodes CDR1 LGHNA and CDR2 YNFKEQ. For the CDR3, the DNA is TGTGCCAGCAGCCAAGCACAGGGAACTAACACTGAAGCTTTCTTT. Its protein product is CASSQAQGTNTEAFF.

This clonotype was detected ten times or more. The gene calls are TRBV7-9 and TRBJ2-1; 12 bases map to TRBD2. J lost 6 bases, V lost 5 bases, and 5 bases had no gene match. Germline CDR1 reads SEHNR; CDR2 reads FQNEAQ (reference sequence). The CDR3 is made up of 15 amino acids. The CDR3: CASSPPTSGSNEQFF. The CDR3 DNA is TGTGCCAGCAGCCCACCGACTAGCGGGAGCAATGAGCAGTTCTTC.

In this sample, this clonotype turned up many times. The genes are TRBV20-1 and TRBJ2-7, with D possibly being TRBD1 or TRBD2 (5 bases each). V was trimmed by 5 bases and J by 7 bases, leaving 9 bases between them. The CDR3 consists of 10 residues. The germline CDR1 and CDR2 sequences are DFQATT and SNEGSKA (reference sequence). CDR3: CSASEGEQYF. The DNA for the CDR3 is TGCAGTGCTTCAGAGGGGGAGCAGTACTTC.

In this sample, this clonotype turned up a few times. V and J are TRBV28 and TRBJ2-7; D remains unclear. The CDR3 is made up of 14 amino acids. Deletions cut 3 bases from V and 7 bases from J, with 16 bases between. Germline V CDR1 and CDR2: MDHEN, SYDVKM. The CDR3 sequence is CASSFQAAYGEQYF. CDR3 bases: TGTGCCAGCAGTTTCCAGGCAGCTTACGGGGAGCAGTACTTC.

J is TRBJ2-7 and V is TRBV11-2; D is ambiguous. The V and J ends lost 1 base and 1 base respectively, with 11 bases between them. There are 15 residues in the CDR3. CDR1 is SGHAT, CDR2 FQNNGV, per germline. CDR3 coding DNA: TGTGCCAGCAGCTTAGTAGACTCCGGGTCCTACGAGCAGTACTTC. Translation: CASSLVDSGSYEQYF.

This clonotype was counted at least ten times. V is TRBV12-3 or TRBV12-4 and J is TRBJ2-3; D uncertain. The V gene lost 1 base and the J gene lost 0 bases, with 5 bases spanning the gap. The CDR3 spans 14 residues. The CDR3 protein is CASSLGESTDTQYF. CDR3 nucleotides: TGTGCCAGCAGTTTAGGAGAAAGCACAGATACGCAGTATTTT.

The table lists this clonotype with a few counts. The chain combines TRBV28 with TRBJ2-1, with 7 bases lining up with TRBD2. Trimming took 10 bases from V and 0 from J; bases not matched to a gene: 12. CDR3 length equals 16 residues. Germline CDR1 and CDR2: MDHEN and SYDVKM. CDR3 coding DNA: TGTGCCATCCAAACTAGCGTCCTCAGCTCCTACAATGAGCAGTTCTTC. This gives the protein CAIQTSVLSSYNEQFF.

This clonotype has only a few counts. V and J are TRBV20-1 and TRBJ2-1; 10 bases line up with TRBD2. The V gene's germline CDR1 is DFQATT and CDR2 SNEGSKA (reference sequence). This CDR3 spans 15 amino acids. The ends lost 0 bases at V and 5 bases at J; junction bases unmatched: 4. This CDR3 is CSAREGLAFHNEQFF. In DNA, the CDR3 is TGCAGTGCTAGAGAGGGACTAGCGTTTCACAATGAGCAGTTCTTC.

This clonotype showed up many times. CDR3 protein: CASKQGAKNTEAFF. The CDR3 DNA reads TGTGCCAGCAAACAGGGGGCAAAGAACACTGAAGCTTTCTTT. The rearrangement joins TRBV6-1 to TRBJ1-1; 9 bases match TRBD1. There are 14 residues in the CDR3. Germline V lookup: CDR1 MNHNS, CDR2 SASEGT. The V and J ends lost 7 bases and 1 base, in that order; junction bases with no gene match: 4.

The chain combines TRBV4-1 with TRBJ1-3; 8 positions match TRBD1. The J segment lost 4 bases and the V segment lost 2 bases, leaving 4 bases of the junction unmatched. The CDR3 runs to 15 residues. Germline CDR1 reads MGHRA; CDR2 reads YSYEKL. For the CDR3, the DNA is TGCGCCAGCAGCCAACGGACAGGGAGAGGAAACACCATATATTTT. Residues: CASSQRTGRGNTIYF.